The 17 T cell receptor beta chains reported below all come from one sample, sequenced in a study of blood T cell repertoires in COVID-19. Only in-frame clones appear in the TCRdb table, and some are missing; sequencing was by immunoSEQ multiplex PCR. The sample holds about 290,000 clones, around 90% seen once. Sequencing was carried out using PBMCs or T cells enriched from blood (not recorded which). These receptors originate from a woman between 35 and 50 years old who had recovered from COVID-19.

The V and J genes are TRBV30 and TRBJ1-1, with D possibly being TRBD1 (5 bases). Looked up from germline, CDR1 is GTSNPN and CDR2 is SVGIG (reference sequence). CDR3 length equals 13 residues. V lost 0 bases to trimming and J lost 5 bases, with 10 bases between them. DNA of the CDR3: TGTGCCTGGAGTGTAACTGGGGGGACTGAAGCTTTCTTT. Protein: CAWSVTGGTEAFF.

The chain recombines TRBV6-5 with TRBJ1-2; maybe TRBD1 (6 bases). The germline V gene encodes CDR1 MNHEY and CDR2 SVGAGI. The CDR3 consists of 15 residues. Trimming removed 2 bases at V and 4 bases at J, with 14 bases between. The CDR3 sequence is CASSYPGQGSYGYTF. CDR3 sequence (DNA): TGTGCCAGCAGTTACCCCGGGCAGGGGAGCTATGGCTACACCTTC.

The chain couples TRBV19 to TRBJ1-1; a possible D gene is TRBD1 (5 bases). V dropped 7 bases and J dropped 5 bases, with 17 bases sitting between them. This CDR3 is built from 14 residues. The germline CDR1 and CDR2 sequences are LNHDA and SQIVND (reference sequence). The DNA of the CDR3 is TGTGCCAGTACCCTATCCGGGGGAATAACTGAAGCTTTCTTT. Translated: CASTLSGGITEAFF.

V usage is TRBV9 and J usage is TRBJ1-3; D call uncertain. The ends were cut back, 2 bases at V and 0 bases at J, with 9 bases in the middle. The germline gives CDR1 SGDLS, CDR2 YYNGEE. This CDR3 is 15 amino acids long. The CDR3 region has the DNA TGTGCCAGCAGCGTCCCCGGTAACTCTGGAAACACCATATATTTT. Its translation: CASSVPGNSGNTIYF.

The chain joins TRBV29-1 to TRBJ2-7, with 16 bases aligning to TRBD2. The CDR3 totals 15 residues. V trimming: 4 bases; J trimming: 7 bases; junction bases outside the gene matches: 7. Germline CDR1 SQVTM, CDR2 ANQGSEA. CDR3 nucleotide sequence: TGCAGCGTTGCCGGGACTAGCGGGGGGGCTAAAGAGCAGTACTTC. Residues: CSVAGTSGGAKEQYF.

The rearrangement uses TRBV29-1 and TRBJ1-2, with no clear D. From germline, CDR1 is SQVTM and CDR2 ANQGSEA. This CDR3 has 12 amino acids. Trimming removed 4 bases at V and 4 bases at J, with 10 bases between. The chain's CDR3 is CSVGLGGYGYTF. CDR3 coding DNA: TGCAGCGTTGGGCTGGGAGGCTATGGCTACACCTTC.

The V call is TRBV5-1, the J call TRBJ1-1; 9 nucleotides line up with TRBD1. The CDR3 loop spans 14 amino acids. Unmatched junction bases numbered 12, after V lost 5 bases and J lost 10 bases. The germline gives CDR1 SGHRS, CDR2 YFSETQ. The chain's CDR3 is CASSRTGGEMRAFF. CDR3 nucleotide sequence: TGCGCCAGCAGTCGAACAGGGGGCGAAATGAGAGCTTTCTTT.

The chain links TRBV9 to TRBJ2-3, with 10 positions matching TRBD2. There are 16 residues in the CDR3. V was clipped by 0 bases and J by 1 base; unmatched bases: 2. CDR1 and CDR2 (germline): SGDLS, YYNGEE. The CDR3 loop reads CASSVGLAGGTDTQYF. As DNA, the CDR3 is TGTGCCAGCAGCGTAGGGCTAGCGGGGGGCACAGATACGCAGTATTTT.

This clone was seen once. The rearrangement uses TRBV11-2 and TRBJ1-5, with TRBD1 matching over 8 bases. The CDR3 extends over 15 amino acids. The V segment lost 2 bases and the J segment 5 bases; nucleotides outside the gene matches: 5. Germline V CDR1 and CDR2: SGHAT, FQNNGV. CDR3 in DNA: TGTGCCAGCAGCTTAAGCCAGGGGGCGGATCAGCCCCAGCATTTT. It codes for CASSLSQGADQPQHF.

The chain is built from TRBV5-5 and TRBJ2-5, with TRBD2 matching 8 bases. V lost 5 bases, J lost 2 bases, and 11 bases stayed unmatched. This CDR3 is 16 amino acids long. Looked up from germline, CDR1 is SGHKS and CDR2 is YYEKEE (reference sequence). The CDR3 sequence: CASRNAGAGGQETQYF. The DNA for the CDR3 is TGTGCCAGCAGAAATGCCGGGGCGGGGGGACAAGAGACCCAGTACTTC. Drawing the rest from reference TRBV5-5 and TRBJ2-5, the complete variable domain is DAGVTQSPTHLIKTRGQQVTLRCSPISGHKSVSWYQQVLGQGPQFIFQYYEKEERGRGNFPDRFSARQFPNYSSELNVNALLLGDSALYLCASRNAGAGGQETQYFGPGTRLLVL.

This sequence joins TRBV15 and TRBJ1-2; a possible D gene is TRBD1 (6 bases). V was trimmed by 6 bases and J by 3 bases, leaving 14 bases between them. This CDR3 spans 14 amino acids. CDR1 and CDR2 (germline): LNHNV, YYDKDF (reference sequence). Written as DNA, the CDR3 is TGTGCCACCAGTCGGACAGAGAGGGACTATGGCTACACCTTC. Its protein is CATSRTERDYGYTF.

Remarks on this clone: The junction does not match germline at one end; this may be a read error. The genes are TRBV6-5 and TRBJ1-6, with 10 bases matching TRBD1. There are 13 residues in the CDR3. Germline CDR1 reads MNHEY; CDR2 reads SVGAGI. The CDR3: CASSSSSGTGVRF. For the CDR3, the DNA is TGTGCCAGCAGTAGCTCTTCCGGGACAGGGGTCCGCTTT.

This sequence joins TRBV5-4 and TRBJ1-1; no firm D call. The ends were cut back, 2 bases at V and 1 base at J, with 12 bases in the middle. From germline, CDR1 is SGHNT and CDR2 YYREEE (reference sequence). The CDR3 loop spans 15 amino acids. The CDR3 coding sequence is TGTGCCAGCAGCTTTCGGGGTTCTAGGAACACTGAAGCTTTCTTT. Protein product: CASSFRGSRNTEAFF.

The V gene is TRBV5-1, the J gene TRBJ2-7; 8 bases line up with TRBD1. The CDR3 loop spans 15 amino acids. Germline CDR1 reads SGHRS; CDR2 reads YFSETQ. J gave up 5 bases and V 0 bases, and 7 bases lay outside the gene matches. The CDR3 DNA sequence: TGCGCCAGCAGCTTGGTGGCAGGGGGCGAAGACGAGCAGTACTTC. This translates into CASSLVAGGEDEQYF.

The rearrangement joins TRBV6-5 to TRBJ1-1; D gene uncertain. V was cut by 7 bases and J by 11 bases, with 17 bases left in between. Germline lookup yields CDR1 MNHEY and CDR2 SVGAGI. The CDR3 length is 12 residues. DNA of the CDR3: TGTGCCAGCATCAACGCGGGCGGCCGGGCTTTCTTT. It yields the protein CASINAGGRAFF.

The chain carries TRBV6-5 and TRBJ1-2, with D possibly matching TRBD1 (6 bases). The CDR3 has 14 residues. From germline, CDR1 is MNHEY and CDR2 SVGAGI. V lost 4 bases and J 3 bases, leaving 12 bases between the germline ends. In nucleotides, the CDR3 is TGTGCCAGCAGTTTTGCGTCAGGGGACTATGGCTACACCTTC. It translates to CASSFASGDYGYTF.

The gene calls are TRBV2 and TRBJ2-2; D ambiguous. The CDR3 has 14 amino acids. CDR1 is SNHLY and CDR2 is FYNNEI in the germline V gene. The ends were cut back, 1 base at V and 7 bases at J, with 10 bases in the middle. The DNA of the CDR3 is TGTGCCAGCAGTGAAGAGATATTGAGCGGGGAGCTGTTTTTT. As protein: CASSEEILSGELFF.